The clone carrying this TCR beta chain came up a few times. This sample stems from a study of cytomegalovirus exposure and HLA in healthy donors. TCRdb's copy holds only in-frame clones and misses some; the assay was immunoSEQ multiplex PCR. This sample has about 180,000 clones, with about 85% found just once. With 0 bases clipped from V and 2 bases from J, the junction kept 2 bases outside the gene matches. Germline CDR1 reads SGHRS; CDR2 reads YFSETQ. CDR3 size: 15 residues. The TCR was taken from a man younger than 35 in good health and CMV-seropositive. Input material: PBMCs. The chain recombines TRBV5-1 with TRBJ1-3; 7 positions agree with TRBD1. The CDR3 region is CASSLGQGPGNTIYF. The CDR3 nucleotides are TGCGCCAGCAGCTTGGGACAGGGTCCTGGAAACACCATATATTTT.